Presented here are 23 T cell receptor beta chains from one specimen sequenced in a study of shared T cell receptors in the human thymus. The data were produced by immunoSEQ multiplex PCR, yet TCRdb's version contains in-frame clones alone and is incomplete. This table has approximately 730,000 clones, approximately 83% appearing once. The same specimen was also included in a second study, on human thymus T cells.

Sequenced: thymocytes. The receptors were gathered from a girl in the first two years of life with a congenital heart defect.

The chain has TRBV7-2 and TRBJ1-2; 7 bases match TRBD1. Trimming cost V 4 bases and J 6 bases; bases outside gene matches: 14. This CDR3 has 16 residues. Per the germline V gene, CDR1 is SGHTA and CDR2 is FQGNSA. The DNA for the CDR3 is TGTGCCAGCAGCTCCCAATTAGGACAGGAGCACAATGGCTACACCTTC. It encodes CASSSQLGQEHNGYTF.

The chain carries TRBV28 and TRBJ1-6; 7 nucleotides line up with TRBD1. CDR1 is MDHEN and CDR2 is SYDVKM in the germline V gene. The CDR3 runs 17 residues. J gave up 8 bases and V 1 base, and 11 bases lay outside the gene matches. The CDR3 coding sequence is TGTGCCAGCAGTTTATTCCCCCCGACAGGGCGCGATTCACCCCTCCACTTT. The encoded protein is CASSLFPPTGRDSPLHF.

The rearrangement joins TRBV6-1 to TRBJ1-5; D uncertain. Trimming pared 1 base from V and 5 bases from J, leaving 6 bases between. The CDR3 is 13 residues long. Germline CDR1 is MNHNS and CDR2 is SASEGT. The CDR3 reads CASSEGGDQPQHF. Written as DNA, the CDR3 is TGTGCCAGCAGTGAAGGGGGAGATCAGCCCCAGCATTTT.

The J gene is TRBJ2-7, the V gene TRBV25-1, with a weak D call TRBD1 (6 bases). CDR1 MGHDK and CDR2 SYGVNS come from the germline V gene. The V end lost 6 bases, the J end lost 0 bases, and 21 bases lay between the germline ends. The CDR3 runs 17 residues. CDR3: CASRPEEGDRRSYEQYF. CDR3 coding DNA: TGTGCCAGCAGGCCTGAAGAGGGAGACAGGCGCTCCTACGAGCAGTACTTC.

With regard to this clone: The sample carries other DNA sequences with the same CDR3. The J gene is TRBJ1-2, the V gene TRBV7-2; D possibly corresponds to TRBD1 (6 bases). The V gene lost 1 base and the J gene lost 4 bases, with 7 bases spanning the gap. Germline CDR1 is SGHTA and CDR2 is FQGNSA. The CDR3 loop spans 13 amino acids. The CDR3 DNA is TGTGCCAGCAGCTTAGGGACAGTCTATGGCTACACCTTC. Protein: CASSLGTVYGYTF.

V gene TRBV15 combines with J gene TRBJ1-4, with D possibly matching TRBD1 (5 bases). Germline V gives CDR1 LNHNV, CDR2 YYDKDF (reference sequence). CDR3 size: 15 residues. V gave up 3 bases and J gave up 8 bases, with 16 bases separating them. The CDR3 here is CATSSERGGREKLFF. CDR3 sequence (DNA): TGTGCCACCAGCAGTGAACGGGGGGGTCGGGAAAAACTGTTTTTT.

This clone was seen a handful of times. This chain links TRBV28 with TRBJ2-2, with D tentatively TRBD1 (6 bases). Trimming left V 6 bases short and J 1 base short, with 9 bases between. The CDR3 consists of 14 residues. CDR1 MDHEN and CDR2 SYDVKM come from the germline V gene. The DNA of the CDR3 is TGTGCCAGCAGGACAGGTCAGAACACCGGGGAGCTGTTTTTT. Translating it yields CASRTGQNTGELFF.

This chain links TRBV6-5 with TRBJ1-3; D unclear. This CDR3 has 14 amino acids. The V and J ends lost 8 bases and 0 bases respectively, with 11 bases between them. Germline-derived CDR1 and CDR2 are MNHEY and SVGAGI. Here the CDR3 reads CASSEGHSGNTIYF. CDR3 nucleotides: TGTGCCAGCTCAGAGGGCCACTCTGGAAACACCATATATTTT.

The chain employs TRBV19 and TRBJ1-4; 9 nucleotides agree with TRBD1. The CDR3 contains 14 residues. Germline lookup yields CDR1 LNHDA and CDR2 SQIVND (reference sequence). J lost 7 bases, V lost 3 bases, and 3 bases had no gene match. The CDR3 DNA follows: TGTGCCAGTAGTATGGGACAGGGAGGTGAAAAACTGTTTTTT. This gives the protein CASSMGQGGEKLFF.

The chain has TRBV2 and TRBJ2-4, with a weak D call TRBD1 (5 bases). The V end was cut by 5 bases, the J end by 6 bases, with 14 bases between. CDR1 and CDR2 (germline): SNHLY, FYNNEI. The CDR3 has 14 amino acids. Here the CDR3 DNA reads TGTGCCAGCAGTCGAGACAGTCTCTTAAACATTCAGTACTTC. This codes for CASSRDSLLNIQYF.

The rearrangement joins TRBV7-7 to TRBJ2-2; 9 positions match TRBD2. The CDR3 is 18 amino acids. Germline-derived CDR1 and CDR2 are SSHAT and FNYEAQ (reference sequence). J gave up 4 bases and V 5 bases, and 14 bases lay outside the gene matches. The CDR3 protein is CASSPSREGGIGTGELFF. In nucleotides, the CDR3 is TGTGCCAGCAGCCCCTCGCGGGAGGGGGGGATCGGCACCGGGGAGCTGTTTTTT.

The V call is TRBV28, the J call TRBJ1-2; the D is unclear. Germline CDR1 and CDR2: MDHEN and SYDVKM. Trimming removed 2 bases at V and 0 bases at J, with 10 bases between. There are 15 residues in the CDR3. As DNA, the CDR3 is TGTGCCAGCAGTTTAGTACATCCCGCTAACTATGGCTACACCTTC. The encoded protein is CASSLVHPANYGYTF.

The chain is built from TRBV25-1 and TRBJ2-7, with 9 positions matching TRBD1. The J segment lost 3 bases and the V segment lost 4 bases, leaving 13 bases of the junction unmatched. The CDR3 runs 17 residues. Germline V gene data show CDR1 as MGHDK and CDR2 as SYGVNS. The chain's CDR3 is CASSGGPDRGWIYEQYF. CDR3 sequence (DNA): TGTGCCAGCAGTGGGGGGCCGGACAGGGGTTGGATCTACGAGCAGTACTTC.

This clone is a singleton in its sample. The V and J genes are TRBV5-1 and TRBJ2-2, with D hard to call. Germline CDR1 SGHRS, CDR2 YFSETQ. Between the trimmed V and J ends, which lost 4 bases and 7 bases, there was a span of 11 bases. This CDR3 has 13 amino acids. CDR3 protein: CASSHPAGGELFF. The CDR3, as DNA: TGCGCCAGCAGCCACCCTGCAGGCGGGGAGCTGTTTTTT.

The rearrangement joins TRBV10-3 to TRBJ2-7; unclear D gene. Trimming shortened V by 2 bases and J by 2 bases, and 4 bases separated the two germline ends. Germline CDR1 is ENHRY and CDR2 is SYGVKD. The CDR3 is 12 residues long. The CDR3 nucleotides are TGTGCCATCAGTGAGCGGGCCTACGAGCAGTACTTC. It specifies CAISERAYEQYF.

This clone showed up just once. The gene calls are TRBV5-1 and TRBJ2-7, with 8 bases identical to TRBD2. The J segment lost 3 bases and the V segment lost 7 bases, leaving 6 bases of the junction unmatched. CDR3 length: 13 amino acids. The V gene's germline CDR1 is SGHRS and CDR2 YFSETQ. CDR3 sequence reads: CASGIGGDYEQYF. The CDR3 DNA reads TGCGCCAGCGGGATCGGGGGGGACTACGAGCAGTACTTC.

The chain is built from TRBV2 and TRBJ1-2; 8 bases are a match to TRBD1. CDR1 and CDR2 from the germline V gene are SNHLY and FYNNEI. The CDR3 has 17 residues. J gave up 2 bases and V 6 bases, and 14 bases lay outside the gene matches. The CDR3 spells CASRSPDRAYANYGYTF. CDR3 in DNA: TGTGCCAGCAGGAGTCCGGACAGGGCCTACGCAAACTATGGCTACACCTTC.

This clone was counted once. The genes are TRBV4-1 and TRBJ1-6; D is unresolved. Germline assignment: CDR1 MGHRA and CDR2 YSYEKL. This CDR3 comprises 19 residues. The V end lost 0 bases, the J end lost 6 bases, and 21 bases lay between the germline ends. CDR3 DNA sequence: TGCGCCAGCAGCCAAGATATCGAGGCGGGGTCCAAATTTAATTCACCCCTCCACTTT. This sequence encodes CASSQDIEAGSKFNSPLHF.

The chain joins TRBV19 to TRBJ1-5; D perhaps matches TRBD1 (5 bases). The CDR3 loop spans 15 amino acids. V lost 5 bases, J lost 10 bases, and 21 bases lay in between. The germline V gene encodes CDR1 LNHDA and CDR2 SQIVND (reference sequence). The CDR3 sequence: CASSWGSPKGGPQHF. Written as DNA, the CDR3 is TGTGCCAGTAGTTGGGGGAGCCCAAAGGGAGGACCCCAGCATTTT.

The V gene is TRBV7-9, the J gene TRBJ2-6; TRBD1 agrees at 7 bases. Trimming at V came to 5 bases and at J to 2 bases, leaving 3 bases not matched to a gene. This CDR3 region has 15 residues. Germline CDR1 and CDR2: SEHNR and FQNEAQ (reference sequence). The CDR3 here is CASSRDRPGANVLTF. The DNA of the CDR3 is TGTGCCAGCAGCCGGGACAGACCTGGGGCCAACGTCCTGACTTTC.

The CDR3 spells CASSYPTAEQYF. The CDR3 DNA is TGTGCCAGCAGCTACCCCACTGCCGAGCAGTACTTC. The V call is TRBV6-6, the J call TRBJ2-7, with D hard to call. CDR3 size: 12 residues. V was trimmed by 6 bases and J by 6 bases, leaving 12 bases between them. CDR1 and CDR2 from the germline V gene are MNHNY and SVGAGI (reference sequence).

In this sample, this clone turned up once. This chain joins TRBV11-2 and TRBJ2-7; D is possibly TRBD1 (6 bases). The V end lost 2 bases, the J end lost 7 bases, and 15 bases lay between the germline ends. CDR3 length equals 14 residues. Germline CDR1 SGHAT, CDR2 FQNNGV. This CDR3 reads CASSLTTGWGEQYF. The DNA of the CDR3 is TGTGCCAGCAGCTTAACGACAGGCTGGGGGGAGCAGTACTTC.

The rearrangement joins TRBV20-1 to TRBJ2-1, with D perhaps matching TRBD2 (5 bases). The CDR3 has 11 amino acids. V was pared by 7 bases and J by 9 bases, with 13 bases between. In germline, CDR1 is DFQATT, CDR2 SNEGSKA (reference sequence). The CDR3 nucleotides are TGCAGTGTCCCACTAGTGTGTGAGCAGTTCTTC. As protein: CSVPLVCEQFF.